This T cell receptor beta chain derives from a study of vaccination effects on CD4 cells after COVID-19. Study results and caveats: At late timepoints after vaccination, vaccine- and infection-induced clones shrank markedly.

Sequenced by immunoSEQ multiplex PCR; TCRdb stores in-frame clones only, minus some. Here the sample spans roughly 24,000 clones, around 77% being singletons. The CDR3 loop spans 16 amino acids. V dropped 8 bases and J dropped 1 base, with 14 bases sitting between them. Looked up from germline, CDR1 is KGHDR and CDR2 is SFDVKD. This clone came up once. The target antigen is unknown. Viral peptide pool expansion of antigen-specific CD4+ T cells preceded sequencing in the ViraFEST assay. Cultured cells yielded isolated CD4+ T cells after approximately nine days. The person had a PCR-confirmed SARS-CoV-2 infection during March to December 2020.

The clonotype comes from a human donor who had a prior SARS-CoV-2 infection. This rearrangement joins TRBV24-1 to TRBJ2-6; the D is unclear. Sample: CD4+ T cells from PBMCs cultured with SARS-CoV-2 spike peptides, taken before COVID-19 vaccination. DNA of the CDR3: TGTGCCACCACCCCGTGGTTGCCGTCTGGGGCCAACGTCCTGACTTTC. Its protein is CATTPWLPSGANVLTF.